The present T cell receptor beta chain was sequenced within a study of OX40 agonist ivuxolimab in advanced cancers. Study context: Intravenous ivuxolimab was administered to patients every 2 weeks at 0.01 to 10 mg/kg. Mean age around 60 years, range about 20 to 79; 82.7% male. Allowance was made for prior anti-PD-1, anti-PD-L1 or anti-CTLA-4 therapy, and 40% had some.

Method: immunoSEQ multiplex PCR; TCRdb's copy keeps in-frame clones and lacks some. The data show roughly 62,000 clones, about 89% seen once. The CDR3 covers 14 residues. Germline loops: CDR1 SGHTA, CDR2 FQGNSA. Trimming at V came to 1 base and at J to 10 bases, leaving 1 base not matched to a gene. Patients were ruled out by autoimmune disease history or systemic immunosuppression. This receptor was identified in an adult with an advanced solid tumor such as melanoma, head and neck, liver or kidney cancer. The genes are TRBV7-2 and TRBJ2-1, with 13 nucleotides matching TRBD2. The source material was CD4+ or CD8+ T cells sorted from blood, sampled in a trial of the OX40 agonist ivuxolimab. The CDR3 loop is CASSLVTSGREQFF. In DNA, the CDR3 is TGTGCCAGCAGCTTAGTGACTAGCGGGAGGGAGCAGTTCTTC.